A single sample is the source of the 31 T cell receptor beta chains below, sequenced in a study of blood T cell repertoires in COVID-19. This table comes from immunoSEQ multiplex PCR, and its TCRdb copy is limited to in-frame clones, with some not included. The table has 200,000 to 250,000 clones, 86% seen once. Sequencing was performed on PBMCs or T cells enriched from blood (not recorded which). The receptor set was obtained from a woman aged 40 to 50 with acute COVID-19.

This clone was seen only once. The chain has TRBV10-3 and TRBJ2-7, with 7 bases identical to TRBD1. The V and J ends lost 5 bases and 2 bases, in that order; junction bases with no gene match: 12. Germline loops: CDR1 ENHRY, CDR2 SYGVKD. CDR3 length: 16 amino acids. CDR3 in amino acids: CAISSRPGQQTYEQYF. CDR3 sequence (DNA): TGTGCCATCAGTAGTCGACCGGGACAGCAGACCTACGAGCAGTACTTC.

The chain is built from TRBV7-2 and TRBJ1-2, with a possible D match to TRBD1 (5 bases). CDR1 is SGHTA, CDR2 FQGNSA, per germline. The CDR3 sequence is 14 residues long. Trimming pared 1 base from V and 2 bases from J, leaving 8 bases between. CDR3 loop: CASSLGGVNYGYTF. CDR3 bases: TGTGCCAGCAGCTTAGGGGGGGTAAACTATGGCTACACCTTC.

The V and J genes are TRBV15 and TRBJ1-5; a weak D match, TRBD1 (6 bases). This CDR3 is built from 14 residues. Germline loops: CDR1 LNHNV, CDR2 YYDKDF (reference sequence). Trimming took off 1 base at V and 10 bases at J, with 14 bases between the two ends. The CDR3 loop reads CATSRARRGLPQHF. CDR3 DNA sequence: TGTGCCACCAGCAGAGCTCGCAGGGGTTTACCCCAGCATTTT.

The chain uses TRBV6-5 and TRBJ1-2, with 7 nucleotides matching TRBD1. Per the germline V gene, CDR1 is MNHEY and CDR2 is SVGAGI. Unmatched junction bases numbered 3, after V lost 7 bases and J lost 4 bases. This CDR3 is 12 amino acids long. In DNA, the CDR3 is TGTGCCAGCAATAGGGACAGCTATGGCTACACCTTC. Protein product: CASNRDSYGYTF.

This clone appeared a single time. V and J are TRBV7-3 and TRBJ1-1; 7 bases fit TRBD1. J was trimmed by 5 bases and V by 5 bases; bases with no gene match: 5. The germline gives CDR1 SGHTA, CDR2 FQGTGA. This CDR3 spans 13 amino acids. CDR3 protein: CASSRGQMTEAFF. The DNA of the CDR3 is TGTGCCAGCAGCCGGGGACAGATGACTGAAGCTTTCTTT.

The table lists this clone with a few counts. This chain connects TRBV2 to TRBJ2-7; D gene unclear. Trimming removed 5 bases at V and 4 bases at J, with 9 bases between. Germline assignment: CDR1 SNHLY and CDR2 FYNNEI. There are 12 residues in the CDR3. The CDR3 nucleotides are TGTGCCAGCAGTCCAGATTTTTACGAGCAGTACTTC. Encoded protein: CASSPDFYEQYF.

CDR3 amino acids: CAWSPGHGYTF. CDR3 nucleotide sequence: TGTGCCTGGAGCCCTGGGCATGGCTACACCTTC. The chain uses TRBV30 and TRBJ1-2; D gene unclear. The CDR3 runs 11 residues. Germline values: CDR1 GTSNPN, CDR2 SVGIG (reference sequence). V dropped 3 bases and J dropped 6 bases, with 8 bases sitting between them.

V is TRBV7-9 and J is TRBJ2-4; TRBD1 matches at 8 bases. With 4 bases clipped from V and 0 bases from J, the junction kept 11 bases outside the gene matches. The germline V gene encodes CDR1 SEHNR and CDR2 FQNEAQ (reference sequence). This CDR3 comprises 18 residues. This CDR3 is CASSSIMTGEIAKNIQYF. The CDR3 bases are TGTGCCAGCAGCTCCATAATGACAGGGGAGATAGCCAAAAACATTCAGTACTTC.

This chain joins TRBV9 and TRBJ2-3, with 8 bases that match TRBD2. CDR3 size: 15 residues. With V trimmed by 3 bases and J by 1 base, 4 bases remained unmatched. Germline V gives CDR1 SGDLS, CDR2 YYNGEE. CDR3 bases: TGTGCCAGCAGCGGTTCCGGGGGGGGCACAGATACGCAGTATTTT. Its translation is CASSGSGGGTDTQYF.

This chain joins TRBV30 and TRBJ2-1, with unresolved D. V shed 8 bases and J shed 2 bases, with 16 bases lying between them. The CDR3 is made up of 14 amino acids. The germline V gene has CDR1 GTSNPN and CDR2 SVGIG (reference sequence). CDR3 in amino acids: CALSVMVTYNEQFF. CDR3 DNA sequence: TGTGCCCTCTCAGTCATGGTAACCTACAATGAGCAGTTCTTC.

In its sample, this clone was seen a few times. This rearrangement joins TRBV5-1 to TRBJ1-2, with a possible D match to TRBD1 (6 bases). The CDR3 covers 12 residues. CDR1 SGHRS and CDR2 YFSETQ come from the germline V gene. Trimming left V 0 bases short and J 10 bases short, with 10 bases between. For the CDR3, the DNA is TGCGCCAGCAGCTTGGGGTCAGGGGCCTACACCTTC. Protein: CASSLGSGAYTF. The variable domain in full, completed from reference TRBV5-1 and TRBJ1-2, reads KAGVTQTPRYLIKTRGQQVTLSCSPISGHRSVSWYQQTPGQGLQFLFEYFSETQRNKGNFPGRFSGRQFSNSRSEMNVSTLELGDSALYLCASSLGSGAYTFGSGTRLTVV.

This chain links TRBV3-1 (or the pseudogene TRBV3-2) with TRBJ2-2; 11 bases fit TRBD1. Looked up from germline, CDR1 is LGHDT and CDR2 is YNNKEL (reference sequence). This CDR3 comprises 17 residues. The junction had 8 bases not matched to a gene; V was cut back by 5 bases and J by 3 bases. This chain's CDR3 is CASSSRTGGADTGELFF. DNA of the CDR3: TGTGCCAGCAGCTCCCGGACAGGGGGCGCGGACACCGGGGAGCTGTTTTTT.

This clone came up once. CDR3 sequence (DNA): TGTGCCAGCAGCCCAGAACCAGACAGACACGAAGCTTTCTTT. It encodes CASSPEPDRHEAFF. This rearrangement joins TRBV7-2 to TRBJ1-1; possibly TRBD1 for D (5 bases). Trimming removed 5 bases from V and 8 bases from J, with 18 bases in between. There are 14 residues in the CDR3. Germline values: CDR1 SGHTA, CDR2 FQGNSA.

The chain carries TRBV9 and TRBJ1-1; D is unresolved. CDR1 is SGDLS and CDR2 is YYNGEE in the germline V gene. The CDR3 runs 15 residues. Trimming left V 0 bases short and J 0 bases short, with 9 bases between. The CDR3 bases are TGTGCCAGCAGCGTAGGAGGCCTAATGAACACTGAAGCTTTCTTT. Translated: CASSVGGLMNTEAFF.

V and J are TRBV15 and TRBJ2-1, with TRBD1 matching over 7 bases. In germline, CDR1 is LNHNV, CDR2 YYDKDF (reference sequence). The CDR3 consists of 14 residues. V was clipped by 5 bases and J by 7 bases; unmatched bases: 8. The CDR3 spells CATSDEGGGNEQFF. The CDR3 DNA is TGTGCCACCAGCGATGAAGGGGGCGGGAATGAGCAGTTCTTC. Full variable domain (outside the CDR3, taken from reference TRBV15 and TRBJ2-1): DAMVIQNPRYQVTQFGKPVTLSCSQTLNHNVMYWYQQKSSQAPKLLFHYYDKDFNNEADTPDNFQSRRPNTSFCFLDIRSPGLGDTAMYLCATSDEGGGNEQFFGPGTRLTVL.

The rearrangement links TRBV15 to TRBJ2-5; 9 nucleotides line up with TRBD2. CDR3 length: 16 residues. The V segment lost 1 base and the J segment 3 bases; nucleotides outside the gene matches: 6. Germline V gene lookup returns CDR1 LNHNV and CDR2 YYDKDF (reference sequence). CDR3 DNA sequence: TGTGCCACCAGCAGAGTTCCAGCGGGGGGTGAAGAGACCCAGTACTTC. Protein sequence: CATSRVPAGGEETQYF.

The genes are TRBV10-3 and TRBJ1-2; 7 bases are a match to TRBD1. With 6 bases clipped from V and 4 bases from J, the junction kept 5 bases outside the gene matches. In germline, CDR1 is ENHRY, CDR2 SYGVKD. CDR3 length equals 13 residues. CDR3 coding DNA: TGTGCCATCAGCCAACAGGGGACCTATGGCTACACCTTC. Translation: CAISQQGTYGYTF.

The chain uses TRBV6-5 and TRBJ1-1; D is unresolved. V was shortened by 5 bases and J by 1 base, with 8 bases between the two germline ends. Germline V gene sequence: CDR1 MNHEY, CDR2 SVGAGI. The CDR3 consists of 13 residues. The CDR3 DNA reads TGTGCCAGCAGTACACGGGAGAACACTGAAGCTTTCTTT. Translation gives CASSTRENTEAFF.

This chain joins TRBV19 and TRBJ1-2; 9 bases align to TRBD1. V gave up 7 bases and J gave up 4 bases; unmatched junction bases: 1. From germline, CDR1 is LNHDA and CDR2 SQIVND (reference sequence). The CDR3 extends over 12 amino acids. DNA for the CDR3: TGTGCCAGTACGGGACAGGGCTATGGCTACACCTTC. Residues: CASTGQGYGYTF.

This chain joins TRBV4-2 and TRBJ1-1; TRBD1 is a possible D gene (6 bases). V lost 4 bases and J 3 bases, leaving 24 bases between the germline ends. CDR1 LGHNA and CDR2 YNFKEQ come from the germline V gene. This CDR3 contains 18 residues. CDR3 amino acids: CASSPRALGQRGDTEAFF. CDR3 coding DNA: TGTGCCAGCAGCCCGCGCGCCCTCGGACAGAGAGGAGACACTGAAGCTTTCTTT.

The rearrangement uses TRBV4-1 and TRBJ2-7; TRBD2 might be the D (6 bases). The CDR3 has 14 amino acids. Germline V CDR1 and CDR2: MGHRA, YSYEKL. V was cut by 0 bases and J by 8 bases, with 14 bases left in between. The CDR3 DNA sequence: TGCGCCAGCAGCCAAGATATCGGGAGTAGGAAGCAGTACGTC. Residues: CASSQDIGSRKQYV.

Written as DNA, the CDR3 is TGTGCCAGTAGTCTACCCGGGACAGGGAACACCGGGGAGCTGTTTTTT. Protein sequence: CASSLPGTGNTGELFF. The genes are TRBV19 and TRBJ2-2; 8 bases map to TRBD1. Germline assignment: CDR1 LNHDA and CDR2 SQIVND (reference sequence). Trimming at V came to 5 bases and at J to 1 base, leaving 6 bases not matched to a gene. CDR3 length: 16 residues.

The chain recombines TRBV21-1 with TRBJ2-1; the D call of TRBD2 is as the table states it, not checked on the DNA. TRBV21-1 is reported as a pseudogene. CDR3 length: 15 residues. The CDR3 coding sequence is TGTGCCAGCGGCGGCAAATTGCGAATCGACAATGAGCAGTTCTTC. Translation: CASGGKLRIDNEQFF.

This clone was detected only a few times. This CDR3 is CASSHDSGLGNQPQHF. The CDR3 DNA sequence: TGCGCCAGCAGCCACGACTCAGGGCTCGGGAATCAGCCCCAGCATTTT. This rearrangement joins TRBV4-1 to TRBJ1-5; weak D call: TRBD1 (5 bases). This CDR3 has 16 amino acids. Trimming pared 3 bases from V and 4 bases from J, leaving 16 bases between. Per germline, CDR1 MGHRA and CDR2 YSYEKL.

The genes are TRBV11-1 and TRBJ1-2, with a tentative D call TRBD1 (6 bases). The germline CDR1 and CDR2 sequences are SGHAT and FQDESV (reference sequence). The CDR3 totals 15 residues. Deletions cut 2 bases from V and 0 bases from J, with 10 bases between. This CDR3 reads CASSLRQAANYGYTF. The CDR3 nucleotides read TGTGCCAGCAGCTTACGACAGGCGGCTAACTATGGCTACACCTTC.

The rearrangement uses TRBV14 and TRBJ1-2; D is unresolved. This CDR3 spans 15 amino acids. V lost 1 base and J lost 3, with 12 bases in between. CDR1 SGHDN and CDR2 FVKESK come from the germline V gene. The CDR3 sequence is CASSQVEIRDYGYTF. CDR3 nucleotide sequence: TGTGCCAGCAGCCAAGTGGAAATCCGGGACTATGGCTACACCTTC.

As regards this clone: Additional DNA sequences in this sample encode the identical CDR3. J is TRBJ1-1 and V is TRBV30; D not resolved. Trimming stripped 0 bases from V and 0 bases from J, with 11 bases between. Germline V gene sequence: CDR1 GTSNPN, CDR2 SVGIG (reference sequence). CDR3 size: 15 residues. The DNA for the CDR3 is TGTGCCTGGAGTGTAGGTACGGGTTTGAACACTGAAGCTTTCTTT. This encodes CAWSVGTGLNTEAFF.

Comment on this clone: One end of the junction fails to match germline, which may point to a read error. The rearrangement uses TRBV7-2 and TRBJ2-7; D is perhaps TRBD1 (6 bases). This CDR3 region has 14 residues. Per the germline V gene, CDR1 is SGHTA and CDR2 is FQGNSA. CDR3 sequence (DNA): TGTGCCAGCAGCCCCGACAGGCCAGCTGAGGAGCTGTACTTC. This gives the protein CASSPDRPAEELYF.

The rearrangement links TRBV1 to TRBJ1-5; the D segment call TRBD1 is taken from the table without a DNA check. TRBV1 is deemed a pseudogene. The CDR3 length is 14 residues. CDR3 sequence (DNA): TGCACCAGCAGCCATAGGGACATTAATCAGCCCCAGCATTTT. It specifies CTSSHRDINQPQHF.

This chain joins TRBV9 and TRBJ2-1; maybe TRBD2 (6 bases). The V gene's germline CDR1 is SGDLS and CDR2 YYNGEE. The CDR3 length is 13 residues. V lost 4 bases, J lost 5 bases, and 10 bases lay in between. The CDR3: CASSRDFDNEQFF. CDR3 sequence (DNA): TGTGCCAGCAGCAGGGACTTTGACAATGAGCAGTTCTTC.

The genes are TRBV19 and TRBJ1-1; perhaps TRBD1 as D (6 bases). The V and J ends lost 6 bases and 1 base respectively, with 12 bases between them. The CDR3 spans 14 residues. The V gene's germline CDR1 is LNHDA and CDR2 SQIVND (reference sequence). CDR3 sequence (DNA): TGTGCCAGTAGGCAGACAGGAAGGAACACTGAAGCTTTCTTT. It encodes CASRQTGRNTEAFF.